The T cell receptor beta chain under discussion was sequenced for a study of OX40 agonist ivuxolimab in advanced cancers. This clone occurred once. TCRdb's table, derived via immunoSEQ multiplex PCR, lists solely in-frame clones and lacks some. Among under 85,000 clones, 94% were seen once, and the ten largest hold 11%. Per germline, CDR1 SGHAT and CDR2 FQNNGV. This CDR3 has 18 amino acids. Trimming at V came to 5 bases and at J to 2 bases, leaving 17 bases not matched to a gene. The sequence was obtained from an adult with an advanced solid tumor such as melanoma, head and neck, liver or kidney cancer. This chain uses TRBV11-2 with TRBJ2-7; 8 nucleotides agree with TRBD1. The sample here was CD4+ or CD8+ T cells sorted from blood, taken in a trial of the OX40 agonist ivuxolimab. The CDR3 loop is CASSEGQGIIYSPYEQYF. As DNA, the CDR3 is TGTGCCAGCAGCGAAGGACAGGGAATTATTTATTCCCCCTACGAGCAGTACTTC. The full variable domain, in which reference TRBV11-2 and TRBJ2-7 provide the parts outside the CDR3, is EAGVAQSPRYKIIEKRQSVAFWCNPISGHATLYWYQQILGQGPKLLIQFQNNGVVDDSQLPKDRFSAERLKGVDSTLKIQPAKLEDSAVYLCASSEGQGIIYSPYEQYFGPGTRLTVT.